These 30 T cell receptor beta chains were sequenced from one sample in a study of T cell repertoires in aging, cancer and after chemotherapy. Peripheral blood genomic DNA, not sorted cells or RNA, was the template. A mixed TRB-A/B primer pool amplified rearranged TRB by multiplex touch-down PCR. MiXCR was run by TCRdb on the multiplex PCR reads, yielding one entry per CDR3 protein. The data show about 1,000 distinct CDR3 sequences, about 32% seen once. Sequences were obtained from blood. Source of these receptors: a human donor with a solid tumor.

The genes are TRBV20-1 and TRBJ1-1; D possibly corresponds to TRBD1 (6 bases). V lost 0 bases and J 1 base, leaving 9 bases between the germline ends. The V gene's germline CDR1 is DFQATT and CDR2 SNEGSKA (reference sequence). CDR3 size: 14 residues. The DNA of the CDR3 is TGCAGTGCTAGAGATCCGGGACAGAACACTGAAGCTTTCTTT. It encodes CSARDPGQNTEAFF.

This clonotype was seen a few times. The chain combines TRBV5-1 with TRBJ1-5, with 8 bases fitting TRBD1. The germline CDR1 and CDR2 sequences are SGHRS and YFSETQ. The ends lost 0 bases at V and 2 bases at J; junction bases unmatched: 1. This CDR3 contains 15 residues. The CDR3 DNA follows: TGCGCCAGCAGCTTGGACAGGGGGGGCAATCAGCCCCAGCATTTT. Translated, it gives CASSLDRGGNQPQHF. Together with reference TRBV5-1 and TRBJ1-5, the CDR3 gives the full variable domain: KAGVTQTPRYLIKTRGQQVTLSCSPISGHRSVSWYQQTPGQGLQFLFEYFSETQRNKGNFPGRFSGRQFSNSRSEMNVSTLELGDSALYLCASSLDRGGNQPQHFGDGTRLSIL.

Judged by abundance, this clonotype is medium-sized. This chain links TRBV4-3 with TRBJ1-6; maybe TRBD1 (6 bases). Germline CDR1 LGHNA, CDR2 YSLEER. Trimming left V 0 bases short and J 7 bases short, with 22 bases between. The CDR3 is 19 amino acids. The CDR3 nucleotides are TGCGCCAGCAGCCAAGATATCCCGGGGGGGCTTTGGCGGAATTCACCCCTCCACTTT. Translated: CASSQDIPGGLWRNSPLHF.

A note on this clonotype: This could be a read error, since a much larger clone is one nucleotide away. V usage is TRBV6-1 and J usage is TRBJ1-2; 7 bases map to TRBD1. The CDR3 has 13 residues. The junction had 12 bases not matched to a gene; V was cut back by 7 bases and J by 10 bases. Per germline, CDR1 MNHNS and CDR2 SASEGT. CDR3 residues: CASTDREEGDYTF. Written as DNA, the CDR3 is TGTGCCAGCACCGACAGGGAGGAAGGCGACTACACCTTC.

The V and J genes are TRBV5-1 and TRBJ1-3; no definite D call. Germline V lookup: CDR1 SGHRS, CDR2 YFSETQ. The CDR3 spans 14 residues. V dropped 1 base and J dropped 6 bases, with 11 bases sitting between them. The DNA of the CDR3 is TGCGCCAGCAGCTTGACAAGAGGAAAAAACACCATATATTTT. Its protein is CASSLTRGKNTIYF. The variable domain in full, completed from reference TRBV5-1 and TRBJ1-3, reads KAGVTQTPRYLIKTRGQQVTLSCSPISGHRSVSWYQQTPGQGLQFLFEYFSETQRNKGNFPGRFSGRQFSNSRSEMNVSTLELGDSALYLCASSLTRGKNTIYFGEGSWLTVV.

V usage is TRBV6-2 or TRBV6-3 and J usage is TRBJ2-1; no definite D call. The CDR3 is made up of 16 amino acids. The V gene's germline CDR1 is MNHEY and CDR2 SVGEGT. The germline V and J ends were trimmed by 6 bases and 7 bases, with 22 bases remaining between them. The CDR3 coding sequence is TGTGCCAGCAGCGACTCCCAAAGCCCCCCGCGGAATGAGCAGTTCTTC. Amino acid sequence: CASSDSQSPPRNEQFF.

Sample share makes this clonotype large. J is TRBJ2-7 and V is TRBV27; 12 nucleotides match TRBD2. CDR3 length: 15 residues. V was pared by 4 bases and J by 4 bases, with 5 bases of the junction left unmatched. Germline V gene sequence: CDR1 MNHEY, CDR2 SMNVEV (reference sequence). In DNA form, the CDR3 reads TGTGCCAGCAGTTACTCGACTAGCGGGAGTTACGAGCAGTACTTC. It encodes CASSYSTSGSYEQYF.

V usage is TRBV25-1 and J usage is TRBJ2-5; D tentatively fits TRBD1 or TRBD2 (5 bases each). CDR1 is MGHDK, CDR2 SYGVNS, per germline. The V end was cut by 5 bases, the J end by 1 base, with 17 bases between. The length of the CDR3 is 16 residues. The CDR3 nucleotides read TGTGCCAGCAGTTTTCCCGGGACCTCCTTCCAAGAGACCCAGTACTTC. It translates to CASSFPGTSFQETQYF. The full variable domain, in which reference TRBV25-1 and TRBJ2-5 provide the parts outside the CDR3, is EADIYQTPRYLVIGTGKKITLECSQTMGHDKMYWYQQDPGMELHLIHYSYGVNSTEKGDLSSESTVSRIRTEHFPLTLESARPSHTSQYLCASSFPGTSFQETQYFGPGTRLLVL.

Here the CDR3 reads CASRPEWVNTEAFF. Here the CDR3 DNA reads TGTGCCAGCAGGCCAGAGTGGGTGAACACTGAAGCTTTCTTT. This chain joins TRBV28 and TRBJ1-1; D uncertain. Germline CDR1 MDHEN, CDR2 SYDVKM. Trimming removed 6 bases from V and 0 bases from J, with 11 bases in between. The CDR3 length is 14 residues.

This clonotype is labeled as medium-sized. The chain uses TRBV7-6 and TRBJ1-1; D unclear. The CDR3 has 11 amino acids. Trimming pared 3 bases from V and 4 bases from J, leaving 3 bases between. Germline values: CDR1 SGHVS, CDR2 FNYEAQ. CDR3 region: CASSLGTEAFF. CDR3 sequence (DNA): TGTGCCAGCAGCTTGGGCACTGAAGCTTTCTTT.

This clonotype was seen a few times. This CDR3 reads CASSPGISTEAFF. The CDR3 DNA is TGTGCCAGCTCACCAGGGATCAGCACTGAAGCTTTCTTT. The rearrangement joins TRBV18 to TRBJ1-1, with unresolved D. Germline V CDR1 and CDR2: KGHSH, LQKENI. Trimming took 2 bases from V and 4 from J, leaving 8 bases between them. The CDR3 runs 13 residues.

The CDR3 region is CASSEAWGEQYF. As DNA, the CDR3 is TGTGCCAGCAGTGAAGCGTGGGGGGAGCAGTACTTC. The rearrangement links TRBV2 to TRBJ2-7; possibly TRBD1 or TRBD2 for D (5 bases each). The CDR3 is 12 residues long. Germline CDR1 SNHLY, CDR2 FYNNEI. Trimming shortened V by 0 bases and J by 7 bases, and 7 bases separated the two germline ends.

This clonotype showed up just a few times. This CDR3 reads CATSDLTGGPNTGELFF. The DNA for the CDR3 is TGTGCCACCAGTGACCTTACAGGGGGACCAAACACCGGGGAGCTGTTTTTT. The J gene is TRBJ2-2, the V gene TRBV24-1, with TRBD1 matching 8 bases. V gave up 4 bases and J gave up 2 bases; unmatched junction bases: 8. The CDR3 sequence is 17 residues long. Germline-derived CDR1 and CDR2 are KGHDR and SFDVKD.

As regards this clonotype: A single base separates this from a much larger clone, so it may be a read error. The chain carries TRBV19 and TRBJ2-3; a weak D match, TRBD1 (6 bases). There are 15 residues in the CDR3. In germline, CDR1 is LNHDA, CDR2 SQIVND (reference sequence). This CDR3 is CDSSIIAGEIDTQYF. The CDR3 DNA follows: TGTGACAGTAGTATTATAGCAGGGGAAATAGATACGCAGTATTTT.

The gene calls are TRBV13 and TRBJ1-3; D ambiguous. Looked up from germline, CDR1 is PRHDT and CDR2 is FYEKMQ (reference sequence). Trimming removed 4 bases at V and 2 bases at J, with 6 bases between. The CDR3 has 13 residues. The CDR3 here is CASSSLTGNTIYF. DNA of the CDR3: TGTGCCAGCAGCTCCCTCACTGGAAACACCATATATTTT.

In its sample, this clonotype ranks as large. The J gene is TRBJ2-1, the V gene TRBV19; D possibly corresponds to TRBD2 (5 bases). The V end lost 3 bases, the J end lost 7 bases, and 10 bases lay between the germline ends. Germline lookup yields CDR1 LNHDA and CDR2 SQIVND (reference sequence). The CDR3 runs 13 residues. This CDR3 is CASSINERNEQFF. DNA for the CDR3: TGTGCCAGTAGTATCAACGAGCGGAATGAGCAGTTCTTC.

In regard to this clonotype: This may stem from a read error, because a much larger clone lies one nucleotide away. This rearrangement joins TRBV5-6 to TRBJ2-2, with D perhaps TRBD2 (6 bases). From germline, CDR1 is SGHDT and CDR2 YYEEEE. CDR3 size: 16 residues. CDR3 DNA sequence: TGTACCAGCAGCTTGACGGCGGGAAAGAACACCGGGGAGCTGTTTTTT. Amino acids: CTSSLTAGKNTGELFF.

This clonotype is deemed medium-sized (0.01 to 0.1%). V gene TRBV7-9 combines with J gene TRBJ2-7; 7 bases are shared with TRBD2. CDR3 size: 16 residues. CDR1 is SEHNR and CDR2 is FQNEAQ in the germline V gene (reference sequence). Trimming at V came to 6 bases and at J to 6 bases, leaving 17 bases not matched to a gene. CDR3 residues: CASRGGRTGGIGEQYF. CDR3 coding DNA: TGTGCCAGCAGGGGAGGGCGGACGGGAGGAATAGGCGAGCAGTACTTC.

With regard to this clonotype: Because the CDR3 is missing its conserved closing phenylalanine or tryptophan, this is likely a read error. The DNA is left out, because the CDR3 cannot be placed on it with certainty; the CDR3 is given as TCRdb lists it. The chain joins TRBV27 to TRBJ1-2; the table calls TRBD1, which could not be checked here. The CDR3 length equals 11 residues, ends included. CDR1 and CDR2 from the germline V gene are MNHEY and SMNVEV (reference sequence). CDR3: CASSYPLGGGC.

Judged by abundance, this clonotype is medium-sized. The J gene is TRBJ2-1, the V gene TRBV12-3 or TRBV12-4; TRBD2 matches 11 bases. The CDR3 runs 14 residues. With 2 bases clipped from V and 11 bases from J, the junction kept 5 bases outside the gene matches. In DNA form, the CDR3 reads TGTGCCAGCAGTTTATCGCCTAGCGGGGGGCAGCAGTTCTTC. As protein: CASSLSPSGGQQFF.

This clonotype has just a few counts. The genes are TRBV28 and TRBJ1-5; 8 nucleotides agree with TRBD1. Per the germline V gene, CDR1 is MDHEN and CDR2 is SYDVKM. V was pared by 10 bases and J by 0 bases, with 5 bases of the junction left unmatched. This CDR3 has 14 amino acids. CDR3 nucleotide sequence: TGTGCCACCCAGGGGGCTTATAGCAATCAGCCCCAGCATTTT. It specifies CATQGAYSNQPQHF.

This clonotype ranks as hyperexpanded. The J gene is TRBJ2-1, the V gene TRBV29-1; D possibly matches TRBD1 or TRBD2 (5 bases each). CDR1 and CDR2 from the germline V gene are SQVTM and ANQGSEA. The CDR3 runs to 12 residues. Trimming took off 7 bases at V and 4 bases at J, with 11 bases between the two ends. The CDR3 nucleotides are TGCAGCGACCGGGACGAATACAATGAGCAGTTCTTC. It specifies CSDRDEYNEQFF.

Within the sample, this clonotype is medium-sized. J is TRBJ2-5 and V is TRBV27; 13 bases fit TRBD2. V trimming: 4 bases; J trimming: 5 bases; junction bases outside the gene matches: 7. This CDR3 has 16 residues. Germline values: CDR1 MNHEY, CDR2 SMNVEV (reference sequence). Written as DNA, the CDR3 is TGTGCCAGCAGTTCCGCTATGACTAGCGGGGGGGAGACCCAGTACTTC. Protein sequence: CASSSAMTSGGETQYF.

This clonotype is medium-sized by share. The chain employs TRBV7-2 and TRBJ2-6; D is uncertain. V lost 3 bases and J 4 bases, leaving 10 bases between the germline ends. The germline gives CDR1 SGHTA, CDR2 FQGNSA. CDR3 length: 15 residues. The CDR3 bases are TGTGCCAGCAGCTTGGGCGTCCCCGGGGCCAACGTCCTGACTTTC. Translated, it gives CASSLGVPGANVLTF.

Note on this clonotype: One base away lies a much larger clone, so this may be a sequencing read error. V gene TRBV5-4 combines with J gene TRBJ2-7, with 7 bases lining up with TRBD1. The CDR3 spans 13 residues. J gave up 2 bases and V 4 bases, and 3 bases lay outside the gene matches. CDR1 is SGHNT, CDR2 YYREEE, per germline (reference sequence). In DNA, the CDR3 is TGTGCCAGCAGCCGGGACAGAGCCTACGAGCAGTACTTC. Amino acids: CASSRDRAYEQYF.

A few counts support this clonotype. The rearrangement joins TRBV19 to TRBJ1-1; 7 nucleotides match TRBD1. With V trimmed by 3 bases and J by 5 bases, 3 bases remained unmatched. The CDR3 consists of 13 residues. Per the germline V gene, CDR1 is LNHDA and CDR2 is SQIVND (reference sequence). Written as DNA, the CDR3 is TGTGCCAGTAGTATTCAACAGGGGACTGAAGCTTTCTTT. Translated, it gives CASSIQQGTEAFF.

This clonotype is medium-sized in the sample. The J gene is TRBJ1-5, the V gene TRBV5-4; no clear D. The V gene lost 9 bases and the J gene lost 3 bases, with 10 bases spanning the gap. The CDR3 spans 12 residues. Germline CDR1 and CDR2: SGHNT and YYREEE (reference sequence). The CDR3 protein is CATSEDNQPQHF. The DNA for the CDR3 is TGTGCCACCTCGGAGGACAATCAGCCCCAGCATTTT.

The chain combines TRBV13 with TRBJ2-1; 9 bases are shared with TRBD1. V lost 5 bases to trimming and J lost 4 bases; unmatched junction nucleotides: 6. This CDR3 contains 15 residues. Germline V gene lookup returns CDR1 PRHDT and CDR2 FYEKMQ (reference sequence). The CDR3 spells CASSRGQGRYNEQFF. The CDR3 DNA reads TGTGCCAGCAGCCGTGGACAGGGGAGGTACAATGAGCAGTTCTTC. Based on the CDR3 plus reference TRBV13 and TRBJ2-1, the full variable domain is AAGVIQSPRHLIKEKRETATLKCYPIPRHDTVYWYQQGPGQDPQFLISFYEKMQSDKGSIPDRFSAQQFSDYHSELNMSSLELGDSALYFCASSRGQGRYNEQFFGPGTRLTVL.

The chain uses TRBV6-6 and TRBJ2-1; D is unclear. This CDR3 region has 11 residues. CDR1 and CDR2 from the germline V gene are MNHNY and SVGAGI (reference sequence). Trimming stripped 5 bases from V and 10 bases from J, with 9 bases between. The CDR3 region has the DNA TGTGCCAGCAGTCCCCCAGGAGAGCAGTTCTTC. Its protein is CASSPPGEQFF.

In the case of this clonotype: A much larger clone lies one base from this, so it may be a read error. V usage is TRBV12-3 or TRBV12-4 and J usage is TRBJ1-1; D gene uncertain. The CDR3 loop spans 13 amino acids. The CDR3 protein is CASRPLVNTKAFF. The CDR3 DNA is TGTGCCAGCAGACCCCTCGTGAACACTAAAGCTTTCTTT.